The subject of this entry is one T cell receptor beta chain. Which antigen it targets is not known. The input lacks base qualities; no much larger clone sits a single base away. Read against the paper, the sample's time point label means: baseline before first vaccination. The vaccinee samples were drawn from two UK trials, COV001 and COV002, one of which was a single-blind randomized controlled phase 2/3 trial testing AZD1222 (ChAdOx1 nCoV-19) in healthy adults. For TCRbeta chain sequencing, PBMC samples from trial participants were taken at day 0 and at day 28 after the second dose. The CDR3 regions of human TCRbeta chains were subjected to immunosequencing. Under the source paper's analysis protocol: TCRs in the repertoires were compared against a reference library of SARS-CoV-2-specific TCRs that had been generated with the MIRA antigen-specificity platform. Breadth was defined as the fraction of unique TCRs that were SARS-CoV-2-associated. Depth was defined as the fraction of total T cells that were SARS-CoV-2-associated. Using the MIRA data, every spike-specific TCR was mapped to the spike region that the TCR reacted to and assigned to either a CD4 or a CD8 class. Log10-transformed breadth and depth values were compared by one-way ANOVA with Sidak's multiple comparisons tests. TCRdb re-hosts the immuneACCESS table, in-frame sequences only. Its copies lack some clones; in the studies checked, an unresolved V gene accounts for under half of them, and the cause for the rest is not known. V, J and clone size were drawn from that table, and D and trimming were deduced from the DNA. A total of around 94,000 clones appear in this sample, 70% to 90% of them only once. The top ten constitute 5% of the sample.

This sample was taken from a study of T cell responses to AZD1222 COVID-19 vaccine (dated by TCRdb to the early 2020s). Looking at the study overall: Because spike-specific TCR depth and breadth did not differ between the two schedules, AZD1222 recipients who got a second dose at roughly 4 weeks were pooled with those who got a second dose at roughly 12 weeks. TCR sequencing was performed for more than 230 trial participants, of whom roughly 200 were given two doses of AZD1222 and some 25 were given two doses of MenACWY control vaccine. Trial participants were enrolled into age subgroups of 18-55, 56-69 and 70-plus years, which contained 148, 28 and 57 TCR-sequenced participants, respectively. Study-wide findings and limitations: Epitopes outside the regions mutated in the B.1.351 and B.1.1.7 variants were reportedly recognized by nearly half of the unique spike-specific TCRs. Conclusions about previously exposed vaccinees are limited because only a handful of AZD1222 recipients were SARS-CoV-2 seropositive at baseline. Because no samples from the day 14 peak response were available, repertoires could be characterized only after the peak T cell response. After two AZD1222 doses, both the breadth and the depth of spike-specific TCRs were significantly higher than at day 0 and than in MenACWY recipients. Vaccine-associated CD4 TCRs spanned the whole spike protein, with dominant responses in regions 160-218 and 743-854. Participants were mostly white British and included more females than males, and it was suggested by the authors that clonal diversity may have been underestimated. In the small 56-69-year group, the increase in depth fell short of significance, most likely because of low power.

Unmatched junction bases come to 7, with V trimmed by 3 bases and J by 3 bases. The CDR3 contains 15 residues, cysteine and phenylalanine counted. Left in the record is the CDR3 DNA by itself, 45 bases read in frame from the first base. The CDR1 and CDR2 encoded by the germline V gene are SNHLY and FYNNEI. The receptor comes from an adult in good health. The chain is made from TRBV2 and TRBJ2-7; TRBD2 matches 8 bases in the middle. The sample was peripheral blood, taken on day 0 of AZD1222 vaccination. The CDR3 protein is CASSDGLAGYYEQYF. DNA sequence: TGTGCCAGCAGTGACGGCCTAGCGGGCTACTACGAGCAGTACTTC.